These T cell receptor beta chains were read from a single sample in a study of T cell repertoires in cytomegalovirus infection. TCRdb reanalysed the reads using MiXCR and keeps one entry per CDR3 protein. The table has under 850,000 distinct CDR3 sequences, approximately 34% seen once. The sequenced sample consisted of PBMCs. The source is a human donor in good health (CMV status not recorded). Some clones in this sample may be carry-over from other donors' samples. Both conserved end residues are part of each CDR3. The D gene is left open where the match is weak.

TRBV12-3/TRBV12-4	TRBD2	TRBJ2-7	CASTSSTSGRPREKYF
TRBV5-4	TRBD1	TRBJ1-6	CASSPGQGNQNSPLHF
TRBV4-1	TRBD1	TRBJ2-7	CASSHPTGLRYEQYF
TRBV4-1	NA	TRBJ1-1	CASSQAPVGAGTEAFF
TRBV7-8	NA	TRBJ1-5	CASLLGEYSHQPQHF
TRBV20-1	NA	TRBJ2-3	CSAMVRTGVADTQYF
TRBV7-3	NA	TRBJ1-4	CASSLNGPATNEKLFF
TRBV7-2	TRBD1	TRBJ1-6	CASSPSGTGRQSPLHF
TRBV7-3	NA	TRBJ1-5	CASSLSHNQPQHF
TRBV7-9	NA	TRBJ2-3	CASSLTKRDTQYF
TRBV12-3/TRBV12-4	TRBD1	TRBJ1-5	CASAGGPQPQHF
TRBV7-2	TRBD1	TRBJ2-5	CASSAPTGLETQYF
TRBV11-3	NA	TRBJ1-2	CASSMGTVDNYGYTF
TRBV27	NA	TRBJ1-2	CASGTAFYGYTF
TRBV5-1	NA	TRBJ2-5	CASLPGQSDIETQYF
TRBV7-2	NA	TRBJ1-5	CASSPGWGWGGLNQPQHF
TRBV19	NA	TRBJ2-1	CASSIDSTGNSYNEQFF
TRBV7-2	NA	TRBJ2-1	CASSLVPRGRLTYNEQFF
TRBV11-3	TRBD2	TRBJ2-7	CASSLRDSGSGSPHEQYF
TRBV9	TRBD2	TRBJ2-1	CASSVGLAGPPYNEQFF
TRBV2	NA	TRBJ2-7	CASSEDVYEQYF
TRBV27	NA	TRBJ1-1	CASSLMRSTEAFF
TRBV7-2	NA	TRBJ1-2	CASSLGRTAVNYGYTF
TRBV5-4	NA	TRBJ2-2	CASSLSGEITGELFF
TRBV4-2	NA	TRBJ2-1	CASSQDLQASYNEQFF
TRBV20-1	TRBD1	TRBJ1-5	CSAHRGQGNQPQHF
TRBV20-1	NA	TRBJ2-7	CSAVEGRFSYEQYF
TRBV6-1	NA	TRBJ1-2	CASSESWGRFGYTF
TRBV9	NA	TRBJ1-6	CASSGGRSSPLHF
TRBV25-1	TRBD1	TRBJ2-5	CASNRKGDRGQETQYF